The next 31 T cell receptor beta chains were all read from a single sample in a study of radiotherapy plus CTLA-4 blockade in lung cancer. Sequencing used immunoSEQ multiplex PCR; TCRdb keeps in-frame clones, though not all of them. Seen here are 80,000 or so clones, about four fifths observed once, and the top ten hold approximately 22%. The source was peripheral blood, collected from a patient treated with radiotherapy plus ipilimumab. The receptor set was obtained from a human donor with non-small cell lung cancer whose response to radiotherapy plus ipilimumab could not be evaluated. Some clones in this sample may be carry-over from other donors' samples.

The gene calls are TRBV18 and TRBJ1-2; 9 bases map to TRBD1. CDR1 and CDR2 (germline): KGHSH, LQKENI. There are 15 residues in the CDR3. Unmatched junction bases numbered 7, after V lost 6 bases and J lost 2 bases. CDR3 region: CASSPGQGWNYGYTF. The CDR3, as DNA: TGTGCCAGCTCCCCGGGACAGGGATGGAACTATGGCTACACCTTC.

This clone has a single count. The rearrangement joins TRBV6-5 to TRBJ2-1; D not certain. The CDR3 consists of 14 residues. V was trimmed by 1 base and J by 1 base, leaving 5 bases between them. Germline CDR1 reads MNHEY; CDR2 reads SVGAGI. Written as DNA, the CDR3 is TGTGCCAGCAGTTACTACGGTTCCTACAATGAGCAGTTCTTC. Protein: CASSYYGSYNEQFF.

The V call is TRBV7-2, the J call TRBJ2-5; D remains unclear. The CDR3 length is 14 residues. V lost 0 bases and J 7 bases, leaving 12 bases between the germline ends. Germline CDR1 is SGHTA and CDR2 is FQGNSA. This CDR3 reads CASSLARATGTQYF. The CDR3, as DNA: TGTGCCAGCAGCTTAGCGCGAGCAACCGGGACCCAGTACTTC. Complete variable domain (other parts from reference TRBV7-2 and TRBJ2-5): GAGVSQSPSNKVTEKGKDVELRCDPISGHTALYWYRQSLGQGLEFLIYFQGNSAPDKSGLPSDRFSAERTGGSVSTLTIQRTQQEDSAVYLCASSLARATGTQYFGPGTRLLVL.

This clone was seen a handful of times. J is TRBJ1-2 and V is TRBV21-1; TRBD1 reflects the table's D call only, with no check against the DNA. TRBV21-1 is reported as a pseudogene. The length of the CDR3 is 17 residues. The CDR3 DNA is TGTGCCAGCAGCAAAAGGCGACCAGGGGCACGGGGCTATGGCTACACCTTC. Amino acid sequence: CASSKRRPGARGYGYTF.

This clone turned up a few times. The chain joins TRBV10-3 to TRBJ1-4; D possibly corresponds to TRBD1 (6 bases). V gave up 3 bases and J gave up 8 bases, with 13 bases separating them. Germline CDR1 is ENHRY and CDR2 is SYGVKD. The CDR3 is 14 amino acids. The CDR3 DNA reads as TGTGCCATCAGTGAAACAGGGCTGCGGGAAAAACTGTTTTTT. The encoded protein is CAISETGLREKLFF.

The chain employs TRBV11-2 and TRBJ2-1; possible D gene TRBD1, 6 bases. Per germline, CDR1 SGHAT and CDR2 FQNNGV. Trimming shortened V by 5 bases and J by 0 bases, and 14 bases separated the two germline ends. The CDR3 runs to 16 residues. CDR3 DNA: TGTGCCAGCAGCCTGGGGGCCCAGAGCTCCTACAATGAGCAGTTCTTC. Its protein is CASSLGAQSSYNEQFF. The whole variable domain, remainder taken from reference TRBV11-2 and TRBJ2-1, is EAGVAQSPRYKIIEKRQSVAFWCNPISGHATLYWYQQILGQGPKLLIQFQNNGVVDDSQLPKDRFSAERLKGVDSTLKIQPAKLEDSAVYLCASSLGAQSSYNEQFFGPGTRLTVL.

This sequence joins TRBV7-9 and TRBJ2-7; the match to TRBD1 covers 9 bases. This CDR3 has 11 amino acids. Per germline, CDR1 SEHNR and CDR2 FQNEAQ (reference sequence). CDR3 bases: TGTGCTGGACAGGGGTCCTACGAGCAGTACTTC. Residues: CAGQGSYEQYF.

The CDR3 region has the DNA TGTGCCATCGGGGGGGCCAGGTACGATGAGCAGTTCTTC. Amino acid sequence: CAIGGARYDEQFF. The chain recombines TRBV10-3 with TRBJ2-1; D might be TRBD2 (7 bases). Germline CDR1 reads ENHRY; CDR2 reads SYGVKD. The ends were cut back, 8 bases at V and 8 bases at J, with 16 bases in the middle. The length of the CDR3 is 13 residues.

This chain joins TRBV19 and TRBJ2-2, with 7 bases lining up with TRBD1. Trimming at V came to 9 bases and at J to 3 bases, leaving 7 bases not matched to a gene. Looked up from germline, CDR1 is LNHDA and CDR2 is SQIVND (reference sequence). CDR3 length: 14 amino acids. Written as DNA, the CDR3 is TGTGCCAGCCGGGCAGGGGGTGACACCGGGGAGCTGTTTTTT. It is translated as CASRAGGDTGELFF. The full variable domain, completed using reference TRBV19 and TRBJ2-2, is DGGITQSPKYLFRKEGQNVTLSCEQNLNHDAMYWYRQDPGQGLRLIYYSQIVNDFQKGDIAEGYSVSREKKESFPLTVTSAQKNPTAFYLCASRAGGDTGELFFGEGSRLTVL.

The rearrangement joins TRBV7-9 to TRBJ2-2, with D maybe TRBD2 (5 bases). This CDR3 comprises 13 residues. Germline V gene data show CDR1 as SEHNR and CDR2 as FQNEAQ (reference sequence). V lost 7 bases, J lost 1 base, and 7 bases lay in between. The CDR3 DNA reads as TGTGCCAGCAAGAGGGAGAACACCGGGGAGCTGTTTTTT. It is translated as CASKRENTGELFF.

The chain uses TRBV19 and TRBJ2-7; D is unclear. Trimming cost V 0 bases and J 0 bases, with 12 bases left between them. Germline V lookup: CDR1 LNHDA, CDR2 SQIVND (reference sequence). The CDR3 sequence is 16 residues long. For the CDR3, the DNA is TGTGCCAGTAGTATAGAGGAGAACCTTGGCTCCTACGAGCAGTACTTC. Amino acids: CASSIEENLGSYEQYF.

This clone was detected only a few times. This chain uses TRBV6-1 with TRBJ2-7; TRBD2 agrees at 15 bases. The CDR3 extends over 15 amino acids. Germline V lookup: CDR1 MNHNS, CDR2 SASEGT. The junction had 4 bases not matched to a gene; V was cut back by 7 bases and J by 3 bases. This chain's CDR3 is CASIGLAGGFYEQYF. For the CDR3, the DNA is TGTGCCAGCATTGGACTAGCGGGGGGGTTCTACGAGCAGTACTTC.

V and J are TRBV27 and TRBJ1-1; D is perhaps TRBD1 (6 bases). Germline V gene sequence: CDR1 MNHEY, CDR2 SMNVEV (reference sequence). The CDR3 loop spans 12 amino acids. The V gene lost 6 bases and the J gene lost 11 bases, with 16 bases spanning the gap. CDR3: CASRLPQGTAFF. The CDR3 nucleotides are TGTGCCAGCAGGCTTCCACAGGGCACCGCTTTCTTT.

The chain couples TRBV6-1 to TRBJ1-2; 7 bases fit TRBD1. Germline V lookup: CDR1 MNHNS, CDR2 SASEGT. The CDR3 is 15 amino acids. With V trimmed by 7 bases and J by 8 bases, 16 bases remained unmatched. The CDR3 DNA is TGTGCCAGCACCACAAGTTCGGGGGACAGACCCGGCTACACCTTC. Its protein product is CASTTSSGDRPGYTF.

This clone was observed once. The chain couples TRBV18 to TRBJ2-5; a weak D match, TRBD2 (5 bases). CDR3 length equals 13 residues. V was pared by 0 bases and J by 5 bases, with 7 bases between. Germline loops: CDR1 KGHSH, CDR2 LQKENI. CDR3 nucleotide sequence: TGTGCCAGCTCACCACCGGGCGGGGAGACCCAGTACTTC. This translates into CASSPPGGETQYF.

The V gene is TRBV4-2, the J gene TRBJ1-4; a possible D gene is TRBD1 (6 bases). V was shortened by 7 bases and J by 8 bases, with 35 bases between the two germline ends. CDR3 length equals 20 residues. Germline loops: CDR1 LGHNA, CDR2 YNFKEQ. CDR3 bases: TGTGCCAGCACCCCTAGAGCAACAGAGGACAGTCGTCTCCAAATGGAAAAACTGTTTTTT. Its protein is CASTPRATEDSRLQMEKLFF.

Only one count was recorded for this clone. Other DNA sequences of this sample code for an identical CDR3. This chain connects TRBV5-1 to TRBJ1-3, with D tentatively TRBD1 (6 bases). Germline V gene lookup returns CDR1 SGHRS and CDR2 YFSETQ. The CDR3 is 14 residues long. V lost 0 bases, J lost 4 bases, and 8 bases lay in between. CDR3 nucleotides: TGCGCCAGCAGCTTGGCCGGACAGGGAAACACCATATATTTT. Translation gives CASSLAGQGNTIYF. Drawing the rest from reference TRBV5-1 and TRBJ1-3, the complete variable domain is KAGVTQTPRYLIKTRGQQVTLSCSPISGHRSVSWYQQTPGQGLQFLFEYFSETQRNKGNFPGRFSGRQFSNSRSEMNVSTLELGDSALYLCASSLAGQGNTIYFGEGSWLTVV.

The chain joins TRBV6-6 to TRBJ1-1; D possibly corresponds to TRBD1 (6 bases). Germline V gene lookup returns CDR1 MNHNY and CDR2 SVGAGI (reference sequence). The V end was cut by 7 bases, the J end by 6 bases, with 18 bases between. This CDR3 has 14 amino acids. The CDR3 loop reads CASTQGGGRAEAFF. The CDR3 DNA reads as TGTGCCAGCACCCAAGGGGGGGGTCGGGCTGAAGCTTTCTTT.

This chain connects TRBV2 to TRBJ2-7; the match to TRBD2 covers 8 bases. The germline CDR1 and CDR2 sequences are SNHLY and FYNNEI. J gave up 3 bases and V 3 bases, and 4 bases lay outside the gene matches. The CDR3 is made up of 14 amino acids. The CDR3 DNA sequence: TGTGCCAGCAGTGACCGGGAGGGATACTACGAGCAGTACTTC. Amino acid sequence: CASSDREGYYEQYF.

The genes are TRBV4-2 and TRBJ1-5; TRBD1 matches 7 bases. Looked up from germline, CDR1 is LGHNA and CDR2 is YNFKEQ. V lost 6 bases and J lost 3; bases outside the gene matches: 8. This CDR3 comprises 15 residues. CDR3 sequence: CASSPVGTANQPQHF. The CDR3 DNA sequence: TGTGCCAGCAGTCCGGTCGGGACAGCCAATCAGCCCCAGCATTTT.

This chain uses TRBV5-3 with TRBJ2-5, with TRBD2 identical over 8 bases. TRBV5-3 has ORF status, its function being uncertain. J was trimmed by 7 bases and V by 1 base; bases with no gene match: 12. The CDR3 loop spans 16 amino acids. CDR3 bases: TGTGCCAGAAGCTTGCGGACTAGCCGGCTAGCGGGGACCCAGTACTTC. This codes for CARSLRTSRLAGTQYF.

With respect to this clone: Within the sample, other DNA sequences also encode this same CDR3. The rearrangement joins TRBV7-2 to TRBJ1-1, with TRBD1 identical over 9 bases. Germline V gives CDR1 SGHTA, CDR2 FQGNSA. Trimming at V came to 5 bases and at J to 0 bases, leaving 4 bases not matched to a gene. This CDR3 comprises 15 residues. The CDR3 DNA follows: TGTGCCAGCAGCCCGACAGGGGGGCTGAACACTGAAGCTTTCTTT. This gives the protein CASSPTGGLNTEAFF.

The chain joins TRBV28 to TRBJ1-6; 9 bases match TRBD1. After removal of 6 bases from V and 7 bases from J, the junction contained 7 bases not matched to a gene. Germline assignment: CDR1 MDHEN and CDR2 SYDVKM. CDR3 length: 15 residues. This CDR3 reads CASSPTGGANSPLHF. CDR3 coding DNA: TGTGCCAGCAGCCCCACAGGGGGCGCCAATTCACCCCTCCACTTT.

The chain employs TRBV2 and TRBJ1-4; D gene ambiguous. The CDR3 sequence is 15 residues long. The germline gives CDR1 SNHLY, CDR2 FYNNEI. V lost 7 bases and J 5 bases, leaving 17 bases between the germline ends. CDR3 DNA sequence: TGTGCCAGCAAGATAGAGGCAGCCGCGAATGAAAAACTGTTTTTT. Protein product: CASKIEAAANEKLFF.

The chain joins TRBV13 to TRBJ2-6, with D perhaps TRBD2 (7 bases). The CDR3 length is 18 residues. V was cut by 4 bases and J by 0 bases, with 16 bases left in between. CDR1 and CDR2 (germline): PRHDT, FYEKMQ (reference sequence). Written as DNA, the CDR3 is TGTGCCAGCAGCTCCACCAAGGGGGACTACTCTGGGGCCAACGTCCTGACTTTC. Amino acids: CASSSTKGDYSGANVLTF.

The chain joins TRBV7-2 to TRBJ2-5; possibly TRBD1 for D (7 bases). The germline CDR1 and CDR2 sequences are SGHTA and FQGNSA. This CDR3 is 16 amino acids long. With 2 bases removed from V and 2 bases from J, the gap between germline ends came to 15 bases. CDR3 in DNA: TGTGCCAGCAGCTTATCAAGCAGGGGGGTTCAAGAGACCCAGTACTTC. Its translation: CASSLSSRGVQETQYF.

The chain employs TRBV11-2 and TRBJ1-2, with TRBD1 identical over 12 bases. V lost 4 bases to trimming and J lost 1 base; unmatched junction nucleotides: 10. The germline CDR1 and CDR2 sequences are SGHAT and FQNNGV. This CDR3 has 18 amino acids. CDR3 amino acids: CASSSIRDRGPVNYGYTF. In nucleotides, the CDR3 is TGTGCCAGCAGCTCCATCCGGGACAGGGGGCCTGTTAACTATGGCTACACCTTC.

A few counts support this clone. This chain links TRBV5-6 with TRBJ1-1; D is undetermined. The V and J ends lost 2 bases and 2 bases respectively, with 4 bases between them. Germline CDR1 and CDR2: SGHDT and YYEEEE. This CDR3 has 12 amino acids. The CDR3 region is CASSLLNTEAFF. In nucleotides, the CDR3 is TGTGCCAGCAGCTTACTAAACACTGAAGCTTTCTTT.

The J gene is TRBJ2-1, the V gene TRBV7-2; 11 positions match TRBD2. Germline-derived CDR1 and CDR2 are SGHTA and FQGNSA. With V trimmed by 3 bases and J by 3 bases, 7 bases remained unmatched. The CDR3 has 17 amino acids. CDR3 nucleotides: TGTGCCAGCAGCTTCGATAGCGGGGGGGCCAACTACAATGAGCAGTTCTTC. This encodes CASSFDSGGANYNEQFF. The variable domain in full, completed from reference TRBV7-2 and TRBJ2-1, reads GAGVSQSPSNKVTEKGKDVELRCDPISGHTALYWYRQSLGQGLEFLIYFQGNSAPDKSGLPSDRFSAERTGGSVSTLTIQRTQQEDSAVYLCASSFDSGGANYNEQFFGPGTRLTVL.

The rearrangement uses TRBV7-2 and TRBJ2-5; D perhaps matches TRBD2 (5 bases). The J call is uncertain, as TRBJ2-7 better fits the DNA end. CDR3 size: 14 residues. From germline, CDR1 is SGHTA and CDR2 FQGNSA. CDR3 in amino acids: CASSLLSGMSEQYF. The CDR3 nucleotides read TGTGCCAGCAGCTTACTCTCGGGGATGAGCGAGCAGTACTTC.

This chain joins TRBV5-1 and TRBJ2-4; a weak D match, TRBD2 (6 bases). CDR3 size: 16 residues. From germline, CDR1 is SGHRS and CDR2 YFSETQ. V dropped 0 bases and J dropped 6 bases, with 16 bases sitting between them. The CDR3: CASSLDGTAHLNIQYF. The CDR3 DNA follows: TGCGCCAGCAGCTTGGATGGGACTGCCCACCTAAACATTCAGTACTTC.